This T cell receptor beta chain was retrieved from a study of CD8+CD57+ T cells in acquired aplastic anemia. The CDR3 runs to 14 residues. Germline assignment: CDR1 DFQATT and CDR2 SNEGSKA (reference sequence). V lost 6 bases and J 2 bases, leaving 17 bases between the germline ends. Genomic DNA acted as the template from which TCR beta VDJ combination and CDR3 sequence profiling were carried out. One entry per CDR3 protein, called by TCRdb with MiXCR from the reads. In the table there are roughly 130,000 distinct CDR3 sequences, 48% of which are singletons. Sequencing used sorted CD4+, CD8+, or CD8+CD57+ T cells (not recorded which) from PBMCs. V and J are TRBV20-1 and TRBJ2-7, with D possibly being TRBD1 (7 bases). This clonotype was sampled from a human donor in good health, serving as a control. The CDR3 sequence: CSARGTARPYEQYF. CDR3 coding DNA: TGCAGTGCCCGGGGGACAGCCAGGCCCTACGAGCAGTACTTC.